This record concerns one T cell receptor beta chain sequence. The antigen is not known. Donors came from a validation cohort of some 110 subjects, distinct from the first 666-subject cohort. Here immunoSEQ multiplex PCR was the method, and the copy in TCRdb shows in-frame clones only, minus some. The sample has 250,000 to 300,000 clones, nearly 90% seen once. The sample is drawn from a study of cytomegalovirus exposure and HLA in healthy donors. Whole-study findings and limits: CMV antigen specificity was confirmed in vitro for a few CMV-associated chains.

The receptor was isolated from a woman aged 18-35 years in good health and CMV-seronegative. The sequenced sample consisted of PBMCs.

Written as DNA, the CDR3 is TGTGCCAGCTCACCACCGTACGGAGGGGTTATGAACACTGAAGCTTTCTTT. Amino acids: CASSPPYGGVMNTEAFF. This chain uses TRBV18 with TRBJ1-1; D is perhaps TRBD1 (5 bases). This CDR3 contains 17 residues. V was shortened by 0 bases and J by 0 bases, with 14 bases between the two germline ends. Germline values: CDR1 KGHSH, CDR2 LQKENI.